These T cell receptor beta chains were read from a single sample in a study of blood T cell repertoires in COVID-19. Only in-frame clones appear in the TCRdb table, and some are missing; sequencing was by immunoSEQ multiplex PCR. The sample gives approximately 160,000 clones, roughly nine tenths of which show up once; approximately 4% is in the top ten. Sequencing was carried out using peripheral blood. The receptor set was obtained from a woman aged 70 to 79 with acute or convalescent COVID-19. Both conserved end residues are part of each CDR3. Each record gives: D gene, J gene, clone size, V gene, CDR3 protein, CDR3 DNA. D genes are given only for firm matches. Rows give clone size only sometimes, using once, few, many, or a class for an expanded clone.

.	TRBJ2-6	once	TRBV2	CASSRGRGGSGANVLTF	TGTGCCAGCAGTCGAGGCAGGGGAGGGTCTGGGGCCAACGTCCTGACTTTC
.	TRBJ1-1	.	TRBV6-6	CASTLTGLNTEAFF	TGTGCCAGCACTCTGACAGGATTGAACACTGAAGCTTTCTTT
.	TRBJ2-6	.	TRBV19	CASSIQGLSGANVLTF	TGTGCCAGTAGTATACAGGGCCTCTCTGGGGCCAACGTCCTGACTTTC
.	TRBJ2-3	.	TRBV7-9	CASSLDYLSMDTQYF	TGTGCCAGCAGCTTGGACTATCTCTCGATGGATACGCAGTATTTT
.	TRBJ1-3	.	TRBV3-1/TRBV3-2	CASSQDGHSHSGNTIYF	TGTGCCAGCAGCCAAGATGGGCATTCCCACTCTGGAAACACCATATATTTT
TRBD1	TRBJ1-6	.	TRBV10-2	CASSYGDRASPLHF	TGCGCCAGCAGTTATGGGGACAGGGCATCACCCCTCCACTTT
TRBD1	TRBJ1-2	.	TRBV12-3/TRBV12-4	CASRESGGRGYTF	TGTGCCAGCAGGGAATCAGGGGGTCGGGGCTACACCTTC
.	TRBJ1-3	.	TRBV6-5	CASSRTDGNTIYF	TGTGCCAGCAGTCGGACAGATGGAAACACCATATATTTT
TRBD2	TRBJ2-1	once	TRBV30	CAWSPGGDEQFF	TGTGCCTGGAGCCCCGGGGGGGATGAGCAGTTCTTC
TRBD2	TRBJ2-3	once	TRBV4-3	CASSQETSGPITDTQYF	TGCGCCAGCAGCCAAGAAACTAGCGGACCTATCACAGATACGCAGTATTTT
TRBD2	TRBJ2-5	.	TRBV7-8	CASSFRTSGETQYF	TGTGCCAGCAGCTTTCGGACTAGCGGGGAGACCCAGTACTTC
TRBD1	TRBJ2-1	.	TRBV7-7	CASSDLLGQGSNEQFF	TGTGCTAGCAGTGACCTTCTAGGACAGGGGAGTAATGAGCAGTTCTTC
TRBD2	TRBJ2-1	.	TRBV7-6	CASSSTGTSGYNEQFF	TGTGCCAGCAGCTCCACCGGGACTAGCGGATACAATGAGCAGTTCTTC
TRBD1	TRBJ1-1	.	TRBV6-5	CASSYSGGQGAREAFF	TGTGCCAGCAGTTACTCAGGTGGGCAGGGGGCACGTGAAGCTTTCTTT
.	TRBJ2-5	.	TRBV7-3	CASSSSGFETQYF	TGTGCCAGCAGCTCCAGCGGGTTTGAGACCCAGTACTTC
TRBD2	TRBJ2-7	.	TRBV4-3	CASSQDKAGGPREQYF	TGCGCCAGCAGCCAAGATAAGGCGGGGGGCCCTCGCGAGCAGTACTTC
.	TRBJ2-1	.	TRBV9	CASSLRGVRYNEQFF	TGTGCCAGCAGCCTCAGGGGGGTGAGGTACAATGAGCAGTTCTTC
.	TRBJ2-7	.	TRBV11-2	CASSLGGRSIDEQYF	TGTGCCAGCAGCTTAGGGGGCAGGTCCATCGACGAGCAGTACTTC
.	TRBJ1-1	.	TRBV29-1	CSVGQARGAFF	TGCAGCGTTGGACAGGCCCGCGGGGCTTTCTTT
TRBD1	TRBJ1-4	.	TRBV15	CATRKDRGPINEKLFF	TGTGCCACCAGGAAGGACAGGGGGCCTATTAATGAAAAACTGTTTTTT
.	TRBJ2-2	.	TRBV7-6	CASSPAGGELFF	TGTGCCAGCAGCCCGGCCGGGGGGGAGCTGTTTTTT
.	TRBJ2-3	.	TRBV4-2	CASSPTGDFTDTQYF	TGTGCCAGCAGCCCCACCGGGGACTTCACAGATACGCAGTATTTT
.	TRBJ1-3	.	TRBV6-5	CATSGASGNTIYF	TGTGCCACGAGCGGGGCCTCTGGAAACACCATATATTTT
TRBD2	TRBJ2-3	.	TRBV5-1	CASSTSGGALTDTQYF	TGCGCCAGCAGCACTAGCGGGGGGGCCTTGACAGATACGCAGTATTTT
.	TRBJ1-4	.	TRBV4-2	CASSQGLKTGPGEKLFF	TGTGCCAGCAGCCAAGGCCTAAAGACAGGACCGGGGGAAAAACTGTTTTTT
.	TRBJ2-5	.	TRBV6-5	CASSYRLTGYRETQYF	TGTGCCAGCAGTTACCGCCTGACTGGTTATCGGGAGACCCAGTACTTC
.	TRBJ1-4	.	TRBV2	CASSAQGRLFF	TGTGCCAGCAGTGCCCAGGGAAGGCTGTTTTTT
TRBD1	TRBJ1-5	.	TRBV3-1/TRBV3-2	CASSRIPQGACNQPQHF	TGTGCCAGCAGCCGAATACCCCAGGGGGCCTGCAATCAGCCCCAGCATTTT
.	TRBJ1-1	once	TRBV6-1	CASRVTGRTEAFF	TGTGCCAGCCGAGTTACTGGGAGGACTGAAGCTTTCTTT
TRBD1	TRBJ2-3	.	TRBV19	CASSRTGSDTDTQYF	TGTGCCAGTAGTAGGACAGGGTCTGACACAGATACGCAGTATTTT
TRBD2	TRBJ2-1	.	TRBV7-2	CASSLASGGVWNEQFF	TGTGCCAGCAGCTTAGCAAGCGGGGGTGTGTGGAATGAGCAGTTCTTC
TRBD2	TRBJ2-7	.	TRBV27	CASSYLAGGPGYEQYF	TGTGCCAGCAGTTACCTAGCGGGAGGGCCAGGGTACGAGCAGTACTTC
TRBD2	TRBJ2-5	.	TRBV28	CASSFTSGIRETQYF	TGTGCCAGCAGTTTCACTAGCGGGATCCGGGAGACCCAGTACTTC
TRBD1	TRBJ2-2	.	TRBV25-1	CASRSGTANTGELFF	TGTGCCAGCCGGTCCGGGACAGCGAACACCGGGGAGCTGTTTTTT
.	TRBJ1-4	once	TRBV7-2	CASSVQLATNEKLFF	TGTGCCAGCAGCGTACAGCTTGCAACTAATGAAAAACTGTTTTTT
.	TRBJ1-3	.	TRBV9	CASSVAPGTGNTIYF	TGTGCCAGCAGCGTAGCCCCAGGGACTGGAAACACCATATATTTT
.	TRBJ2-1	.	TRBV3-1/TRBV3-2	CASSQAPYRLSSYNEQFF	TGTGCCAGCAGCCAAGCCCCCTACAGGCTAAGCTCCTACAATGAGCAGTTCTTC
.	TRBJ1-1	.	TRBV12-3/TRBV12-4	CASQDRGGTEAFF	TGTGCCAGCCAAGACAGAGGGGGCACTGAAGCTTTCTTT
.	TRBJ1-1	.	TRBV15	CATSRDLSVMNTEAFF	TGTGCCACCAGCAGAGATCTGTCGGTCATGAACACTGAAGCTTTCTTT
TRBD2	TRBJ2-1	.	TRBV27	CASNLGLAGVGEQFF	TGTGCCAGCAACCTCGGACTAGCGGGAGTGGGAGAGCAGTTCTTC
TRBD2	TRBJ2-5	once	TRBV28	CASSYSGSRETQYF	TGTGCCAGCAGTTATAGCGGGTCTCGGGAGACCCAGTACTTC
.	TRBJ1-2	few	TRBV7-2	CASSEGLPGYGYTF	TGTGCCAGCAGCGAGGGACTCCCCGGCTATGGCTACACCTTC
TRBD1	TRBJ1-1	.	TRBV7-9	CASSPDRGLNMNTEAFF	TGTGCCAGCAGCCCTGACAGGGGGCTAAACATGAACACTGAAGCTTTCTTT
.	TRBJ1-3	few	TRBV30	CAWSRDSGNTIYF	TGTGCCTGGAGTAGAGACTCTGGAAACACCATATATTTT
.	TRBJ1-2	.	TRBV13	CASSITGTQGGYTF	TGTGCCAGCAGCATCACAGGGACCCAGGGGGGCTACACCTTC
TRBD1	TRBJ2-7	.	TRBV15	CATSRENRGPRREQYF	TGTGCCACCAGCAGAGAAAACAGGGGACCGAGAAGGGAGCAGTACTTC
.	TRBJ1-6	.	TRBV4-3	CASSQGGRELHF	TGCGCCAGCAGCCAAGGGGGTCGGGAACTCCACTTT
.	TRBJ2-3	.	TRBV5-1	CASSPAVRGRDTQYF	TGCGCCAGCAGCCCAGCGGTTCGAGGTCGAGATACGCAGTATTTT
.	TRBJ2-5	few	TRBV2	CASSRRDGLYQETQYF	TGTGCCAGCAGTAGGCGGGACGGCCTGTACCAAGAGACCCAGTACTTC
.	TRBJ1-2	.	TRBV28	CASSYRRGYTF	TGTGCCAGCAGCTACCGCCGCGGCTACACCTTC
.	TRBJ2-1	.	TRBV3-1/TRBV3-2	CASSHYGREQFF	TGTGCCAGCAGCCATTACGGTCGGGAGCAGTTCTTC
TRBD1	TRBJ1-2	.	TRBV6-5	CASSYEGTGNYGYTF	TGTGCCAGCAGTTACGAAGGGACAGGGAACTATGGCTACACCTTC
.	TRBJ2-3	.	TRBV7-3	CASSPGPAGDTQYF	TGTGCCAGCAGCCCGGGACCCGCGGGGGATACGCAGTATTTT